This T cell receptor beta chain was identified in a study of blood T cells in healthy people across ages. General study results and limits: Comparison with aged donors showed that long-lived donors had more naive CD4+ cells and higher diversity. Total diversity from one million sequenced T cells was likely underestimated.

Isolation of PBMCs gave at least 6.5 million cells per sample. Notes on this clonotype: Its antigen is currently unknown.

The CDR3 sequence is 13 residues long. V dropped 9 bases and J dropped 7 bases, with 13 bases sitting between them. Per the germline V gene, CDR1 is MNHNS and CDR2 is SASEGT. For the second PCR, which ran for roughly 6 to 12 cycles, a sample-barcoded 5' primer and a J-beta primer mix were used. All samples yielded 2.5 million or more CDR3-containing paired-end reads. TCRdb redid the calling of the 5' RACE reads with MiXCR, one entry per CDR3 protein. The sample records more than 1 million distinct CDR3 sequences, around 43% being singletons. The specimen sequenced was blood. The source is a woman in her sixties in good health. The J gene is TRBJ1-6, the V gene TRBV6-1; a weak D match, TRBD1 (5 bases). Here the CDR3 reads CASNRDPNSPLHF. The CDR3 coding sequence is TGTGCCAGTAACCGGGACCCAAATTCACCCCTCCACTTT.